This T cell receptor (beta chain) is drawn from a study of blood T cell repertoires in COVID-19. In the study overall: COVID-19 samples collected from the United States, Italy and Spain covered acute and convalescent phases. PBMCs, B-cell-depleted T cells, or T cells provided the cDNA or gDNA that made up the material.

By share, this clone ranks as medium-sized. The CDR3 contains 15 residues. Germline CDR1 reads MNHEY; CDR2 reads SMNVEV (reference sequence). The germline V and J ends were trimmed by 5 bases and 0 bases, with 14 bases remaining between them. Original methodology: Quantification of nucleated cells was approximated via reference gene primer amplification. Sequenced by immunoSEQ multiplex PCR; TCRdb stores in-frame clones only, minus some. V and J calls plus clone size are reproduced from that table; the DNA served to infer D and trimming. The repertoire holds 20,000 to 25,000 clones, 84% seen once, with 3.2% in the top ten.

This chain links TRBV27 with TRBJ2-7; possible D gene TRBD1, 6 bases. This TCR was sampled from a man aged 35 to 55 with acute or convalescent COVID-19. The sample was peripheral blood. The CDR3 coding sequence is TGTGCCAGCAGTCAATTAATGGACAGCTCCTACGAGCAGTACTTC. This sequence encodes CASSQLMDSSYEQYF.